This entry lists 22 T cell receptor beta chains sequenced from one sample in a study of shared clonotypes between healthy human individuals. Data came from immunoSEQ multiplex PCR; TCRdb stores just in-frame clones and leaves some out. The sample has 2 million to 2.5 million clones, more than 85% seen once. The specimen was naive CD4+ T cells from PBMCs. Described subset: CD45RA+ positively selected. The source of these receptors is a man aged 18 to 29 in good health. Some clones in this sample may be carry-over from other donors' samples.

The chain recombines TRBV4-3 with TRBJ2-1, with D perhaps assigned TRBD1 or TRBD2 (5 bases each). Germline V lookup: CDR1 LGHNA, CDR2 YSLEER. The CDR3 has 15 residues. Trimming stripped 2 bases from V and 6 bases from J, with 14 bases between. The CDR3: CASSQTGDPSNEQFF. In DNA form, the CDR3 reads TGCGCCAGCAGCCAAACCGGGGACCCCAGCAATGAGCAGTTCTTC.

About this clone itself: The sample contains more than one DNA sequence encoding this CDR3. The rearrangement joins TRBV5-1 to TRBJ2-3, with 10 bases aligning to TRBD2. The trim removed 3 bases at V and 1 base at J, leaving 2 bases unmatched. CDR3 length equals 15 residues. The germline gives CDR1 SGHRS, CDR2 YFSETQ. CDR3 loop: CASSSGLAGTDTQYF. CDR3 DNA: TGCGCCAGCAGCTCCGGACTAGCGGGCACAGATACGCAGTATTTT.

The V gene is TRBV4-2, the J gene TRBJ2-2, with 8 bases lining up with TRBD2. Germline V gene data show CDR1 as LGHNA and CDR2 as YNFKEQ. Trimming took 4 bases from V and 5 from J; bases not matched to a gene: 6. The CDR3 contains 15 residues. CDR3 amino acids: CASSRPGLETGELFF. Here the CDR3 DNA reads TGTGCCAGCAGCCGACCGGGACTAGAGACCGGGGAGCTGTTTTTT.

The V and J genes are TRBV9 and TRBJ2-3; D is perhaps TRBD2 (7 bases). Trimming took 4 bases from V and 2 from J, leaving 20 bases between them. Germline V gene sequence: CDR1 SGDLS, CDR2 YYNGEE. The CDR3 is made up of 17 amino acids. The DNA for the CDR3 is TGTGCCAGCAGCACCTTTCCGAGGGGGGGGTCCACAGATACGCAGTATTTT. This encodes CASSTFPRGGSTDTQYF. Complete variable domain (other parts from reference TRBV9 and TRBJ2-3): DSGVTQTPKHLITATGQRVTLRCSPRSGDLSVYWYQQSLDQGLQFLIQYYNGEERAKGNILERFSAQQFPDLHSELNLSSLELGDSALYFCASSTFPRGGSTDTQYFGPGTRLTVL.

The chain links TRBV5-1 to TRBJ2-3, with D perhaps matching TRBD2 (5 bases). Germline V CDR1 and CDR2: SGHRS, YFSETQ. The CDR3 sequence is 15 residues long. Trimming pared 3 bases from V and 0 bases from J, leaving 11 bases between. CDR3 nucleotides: TGCGCCAGCAGCTCCCTTAGCGCCAGCACAGATACGCAGTATTTT. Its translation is CASSSLSASTDTQYF.

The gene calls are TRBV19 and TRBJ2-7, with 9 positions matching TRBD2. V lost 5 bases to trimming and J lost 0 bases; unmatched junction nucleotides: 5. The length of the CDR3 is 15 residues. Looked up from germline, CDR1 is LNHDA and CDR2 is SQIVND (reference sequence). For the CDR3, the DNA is TGTGCCAGTAGTCGCGGGGGGGTGGTCTCCTACGAGCAGTACTTC. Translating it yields CASSRGGVVSYEQYF.

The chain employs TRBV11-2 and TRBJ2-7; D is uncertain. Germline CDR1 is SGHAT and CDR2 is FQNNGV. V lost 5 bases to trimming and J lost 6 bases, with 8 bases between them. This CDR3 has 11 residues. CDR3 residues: CASSDRGEQYF. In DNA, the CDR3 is TGTGCCAGCAGCGATAGAGGCGAGCAGTACTTC. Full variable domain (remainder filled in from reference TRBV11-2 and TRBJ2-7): EAGVAQSPRYKIIEKRQSVAFWCNPISGHATLYWYQQILGQGPKLLIQFQNNGVVDDSQLPKDRFSAERLKGVDSTLKIQPAKLEDSAVYLCASSDRGEQYFGPGTRLTVT.

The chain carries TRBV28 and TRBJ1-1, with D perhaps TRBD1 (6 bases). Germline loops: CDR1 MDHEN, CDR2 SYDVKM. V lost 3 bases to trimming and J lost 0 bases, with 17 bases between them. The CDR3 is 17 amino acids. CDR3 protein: CASSLGQGRFMNTEAFF. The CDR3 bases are TGTGCCAGCAGTTTGGGGCAGGGGCGATTCATGAACACTGAAGCTTTCTTT.

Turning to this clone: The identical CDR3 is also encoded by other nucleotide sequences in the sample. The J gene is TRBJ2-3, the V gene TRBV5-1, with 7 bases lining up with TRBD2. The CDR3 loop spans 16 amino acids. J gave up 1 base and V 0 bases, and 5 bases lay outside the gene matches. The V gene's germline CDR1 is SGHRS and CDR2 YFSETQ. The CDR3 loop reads CASSLAGAGGTDTQYF. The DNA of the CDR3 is TGCGCCAGCAGCTTGGCCGGGGCGGGAGGCACAGATACGCAGTATTTT.

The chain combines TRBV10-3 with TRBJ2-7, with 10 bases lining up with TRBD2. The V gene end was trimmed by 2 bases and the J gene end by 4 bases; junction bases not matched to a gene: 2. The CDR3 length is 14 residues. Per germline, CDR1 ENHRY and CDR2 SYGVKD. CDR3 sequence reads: CAISEGLAVYEQYF. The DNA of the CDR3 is TGTGCCATCAGTGAGGGACTAGCGGTTTACGAGCAGTACTTC.

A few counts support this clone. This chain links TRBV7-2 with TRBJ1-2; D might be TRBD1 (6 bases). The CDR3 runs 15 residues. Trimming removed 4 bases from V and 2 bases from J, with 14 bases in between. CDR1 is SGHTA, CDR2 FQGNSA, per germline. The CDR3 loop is CASSYATGNNYGYTF. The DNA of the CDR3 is TGTGCCAGCAGCTATGCGACAGGAAACAACTATGGCTACACCTTC.

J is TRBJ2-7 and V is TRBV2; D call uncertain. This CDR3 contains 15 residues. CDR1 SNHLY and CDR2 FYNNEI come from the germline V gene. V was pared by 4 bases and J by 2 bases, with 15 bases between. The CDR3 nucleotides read TGTGCCAGCAGTGTCGGTCAAGGCGTGACCTACGAGCAGTACTTC. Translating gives CASSVGQGVTYEQYF.

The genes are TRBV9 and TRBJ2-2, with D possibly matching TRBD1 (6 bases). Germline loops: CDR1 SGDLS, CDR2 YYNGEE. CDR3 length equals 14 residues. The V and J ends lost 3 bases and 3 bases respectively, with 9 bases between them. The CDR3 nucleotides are TGTGCCAGCAGCGGGGGGCGTTACACCGGGGAGCTGTTTTTT. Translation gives CASSGGRYTGELFF.

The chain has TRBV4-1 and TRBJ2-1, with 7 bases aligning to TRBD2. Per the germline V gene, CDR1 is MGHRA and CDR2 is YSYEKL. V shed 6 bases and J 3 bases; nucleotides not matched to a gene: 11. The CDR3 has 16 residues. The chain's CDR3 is CASRGVGLNGYNEQFF. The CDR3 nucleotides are TGCGCCAGCAGGGGAGTGGGACTAAACGGCTACAATGAGCAGTTCTTC.

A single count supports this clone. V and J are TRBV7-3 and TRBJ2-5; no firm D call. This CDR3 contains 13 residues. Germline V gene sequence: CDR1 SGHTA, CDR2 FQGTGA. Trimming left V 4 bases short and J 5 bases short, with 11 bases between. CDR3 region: CASSSPGMETQYF. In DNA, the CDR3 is TGTGCCAGCAGCTCACCTGGTATGGAGACCCAGTACTTC.

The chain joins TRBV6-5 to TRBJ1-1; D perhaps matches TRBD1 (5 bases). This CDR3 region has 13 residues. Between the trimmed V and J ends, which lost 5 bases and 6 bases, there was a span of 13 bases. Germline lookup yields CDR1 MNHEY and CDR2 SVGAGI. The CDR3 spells CASSPRRGSEAFF. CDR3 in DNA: TGTGCCAGCAGTCCTCGACGGGGGTCTGAAGCTTTCTTT.

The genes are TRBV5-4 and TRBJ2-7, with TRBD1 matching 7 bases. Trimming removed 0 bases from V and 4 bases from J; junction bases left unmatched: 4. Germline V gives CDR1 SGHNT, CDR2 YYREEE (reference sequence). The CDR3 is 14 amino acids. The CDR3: CASSLDRGWYEQYF. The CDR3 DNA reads TGTGCCAGCAGCTTGGACAGGGGTTGGTACGAGCAGTACTTC.

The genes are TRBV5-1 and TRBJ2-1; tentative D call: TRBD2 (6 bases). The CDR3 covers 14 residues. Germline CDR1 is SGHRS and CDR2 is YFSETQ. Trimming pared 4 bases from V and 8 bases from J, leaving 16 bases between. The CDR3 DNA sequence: TGCGCCAGCAGCCCTCCCGGGGGTCTCGATGAGCAGTTCTTC. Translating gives CASSPPGGLDEQFF.

The CDR3 coding sequence is TGTGCCAGCAGTCGACAGGGACGGGGAAAACTGTTTTTT. It translates to CASSRQGRGKLFF. This chain connects TRBV11-2 to TRBJ1-4; 7 bases match TRBD1. The CDR3 loop spans 13 amino acids. CDR1 is SGHAT, CDR2 FQNNGV, per germline. V gave up 6 bases and J gave up 10 bases; unmatched junction bases: 8.

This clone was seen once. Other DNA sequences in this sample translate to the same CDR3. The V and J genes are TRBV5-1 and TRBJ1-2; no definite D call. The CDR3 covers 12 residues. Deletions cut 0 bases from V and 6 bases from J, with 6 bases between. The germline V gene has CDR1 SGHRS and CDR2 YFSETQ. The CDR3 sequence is CASSLGRDGYTF. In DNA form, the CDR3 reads TGCGCCAGCAGCTTGGGTAGGGATGGCTACACCTTC.

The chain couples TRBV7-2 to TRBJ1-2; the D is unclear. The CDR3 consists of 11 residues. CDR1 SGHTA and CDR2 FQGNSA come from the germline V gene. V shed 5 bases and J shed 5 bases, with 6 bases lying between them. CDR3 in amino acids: CASSPIYGYTF. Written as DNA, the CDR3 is TGTGCCAGCAGCCCCATTTATGGCTACACCTTC.

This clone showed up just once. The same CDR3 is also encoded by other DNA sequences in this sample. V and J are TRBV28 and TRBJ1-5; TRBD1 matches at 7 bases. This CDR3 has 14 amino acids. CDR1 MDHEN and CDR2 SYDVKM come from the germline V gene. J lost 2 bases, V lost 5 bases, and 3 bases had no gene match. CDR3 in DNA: TGTGCCAGCAGTCCTGACAGGGGCAATCAGCCCCAGCATTTT. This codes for CASSPDRGNQPQHF.